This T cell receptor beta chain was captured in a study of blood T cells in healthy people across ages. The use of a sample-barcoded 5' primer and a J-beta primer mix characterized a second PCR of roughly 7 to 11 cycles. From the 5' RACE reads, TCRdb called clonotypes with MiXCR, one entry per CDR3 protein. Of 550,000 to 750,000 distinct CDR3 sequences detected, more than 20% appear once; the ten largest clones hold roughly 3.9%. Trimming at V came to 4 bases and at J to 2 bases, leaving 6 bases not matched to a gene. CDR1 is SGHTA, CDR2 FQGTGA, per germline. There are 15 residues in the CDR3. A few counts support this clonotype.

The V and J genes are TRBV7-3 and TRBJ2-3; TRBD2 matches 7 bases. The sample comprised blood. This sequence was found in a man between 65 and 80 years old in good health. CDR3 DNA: TGTGCCAGCAGCTCCTCCAGACTAGCCACAGATACGCAGTATTTT. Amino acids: CASSSSRLATDTQYF.